The 9 T cell receptor beta chains given below trace back to one sample, sequenced in a study of blood T cell repertoires in COVID-19 (dated by TCRdb to 2018 to 2021). The library came from the immunoSEQ multiplex PCR assay. TCRdb holds this immuneACCESS table with in-frame rearrangements only. Some clones are missing; in checked studies, unresolved V genes explain under half, and the rest has no known cause. The sample table records roughly 260,000 clones; around 85% of these occur just once. The ten top clones hold about 4% of the sample. The sequenced sample consisted of peripheral blood. These receptors were obtained from a woman between 40 and 50 years old with active or convalescent COVID-19.

This clone showed up just once. The chain carries TRBV29-1 and TRBJ1-1; unclear D gene. CDR3 length: 12 residues. V gave up 4 bases and J gave up 1 base, with 7 bases separating them. Germline V gene sequence: CDR1 SQVTM, CDR2 ANQGSEA. The CDR3 nucleotides are TGCAGCGTTGTCGGGTCGAACACTGAAGCTTTCTTT. The encoded protein is CSVVGSNTEAFF.

The genes are TRBV18 and TRBJ1-5; 8 bases line up with TRBD1. V trimming: 3 bases; J trimming: 2 bases; junction bases outside the gene matches: 3. Germline V gene data show CDR1 as KGHSH and CDR2 as LQKENI. The CDR3 is made up of 15 amino acids. CDR3 nucleotide sequence: TGTGCCAGCTCACCCGCGGGACAGGGCAATCAGCCCCAGCATTTT. Amino acids: CASSPAGQGNQPQHF.

The J gene is TRBJ2-6, the V gene TRBV7-8; 12 positions agree with TRBD2. The CDR3 runs 17 residues. The V segment lost 1 base and the J segment 3 bases; nucleotides outside the gene matches: 1. The germline gives CDR1 SGHVS, CDR2 FQNEAQ. CDR3 bases: TGTGCCAGCAGCTTAGGACTAGCGGGGGTTGGGGCCAACGTCCTGACTTTC. Translated, it gives CASSLGLAGVGANVLTF.

The rearrangement uses TRBV7-2 and TRBJ2-7; 8 nucleotides agree with TRBD2. V shed 4 bases, J shed 0 bases, and the junction held 8 bases outside the gene matches. The CDR3 has 16 amino acids. Germline values: CDR1 SGHTA, CDR2 FQGNSA. The CDR3 sequence is CASSYRAGASSYEQYF. CDR3 in DNA: TGTGCCAGCAGCTATCGAGCGGGGGCTAGCTCCTACGAGCAGTACTTC.

Concerning this clone itself: This sample also contains other DNA sequences that code for the same CDR3. The rearrangement joins TRBV28 to TRBJ1-2; TRBD1 matches 8 bases. CDR1 is MDHEN and CDR2 is SYDVKM in the germline V gene. The J segment lost 4 bases and the V segment lost 8 bases, leaving 6 bases of the junction unmatched. The CDR3 runs 13 residues. The CDR3 spells CASLSGTGYGYTF. The CDR3 DNA reads TGTGCCAGCCTATCCGGGACAGGCTATGGCTACACCTTC.

The chain uses TRBV27 and TRBJ2-4; D possibly corresponds to TRBD1 (6 bases). The germline gives CDR1 MNHEY, CDR2 SMNVEV (reference sequence). Trimming left V 6 bases short and J 0 bases short, with 12 bases between. CDR3 length: 15 residues. CDR3 coding DNA: TGTGCCAGCAGCGGGACATCCCTAGCCAAAAACATTCAGTACTTC. Residues: CASSGTSLAKNIQYF.

The chain links TRBV10-3 to TRBJ2-5; the match to TRBD2 covers 11 bases. CDR3 size: 20 residues. Germline lookup yields CDR1 ENHRY and CDR2 SYGVKD. Germline trimming cut 3 bases from V and 5 bases from J; bases unmatched to any gene: 20. The CDR3 coding sequence is TGTGCCATCAGTGATTCCAAGTTACTAGCGGGGGAGAGGAGGGGGGAGACCCAGTACTTC. As protein: CAISDSKLLAGERRGETQYF.

The chain carries TRBV28 and TRBJ1-5, with a possible D match to TRBD1 (6 bases). CDR1 is MDHEN, CDR2 SYDVKM, per germline. The V end lost 2 bases, the J end lost 3 bases, and 14 bases lay between the germline ends. CDR3 length equals 16 residues. The CDR3 sequence: CASSLGRGGNNQPQHF. CDR3 bases: TGTGCCAGCAGTTTAGGTAGGGGGGGAAACAATCAGCCCCAGCATTTT.

The chain joins TRBV6-5 to TRBJ1-5; D is undetermined. This CDR3 spans 14 amino acids. V was cut by 6 bases and J by 2 bases, with 11 bases left in between. CDR1 is MNHEY, CDR2 SVGAGI, per germline. This CDR3 reads CASRSVIGNQPQHF. DNA of the CDR3: TGTGCCAGCAGAAGCGTGATCGGCAATCAGCCCCAGCATTTT.